Following are 26 T cell receptor beta chains from one sample sequenced in a study of blood T cells in healthy people across ages. Primers used in a second PCR of roughly 6 to 12 cycles were a sample-barcoded 5' primer and a J-beta primer mix. Each CDR3 protein gets one entry after TCRdb re-called the 5' RACE reads with MiXCR. The sample holds about 1,400,000 distinct CDR3 sequences; 42% are singletons and the top ten take roughly 7.9%. Sequenced material: blood. These TCRs come from a woman between 18 and 30 years old in good health.

The chain couples TRBV20-1 to TRBJ2-7, with 10 bases aligning to TRBD1. Germline V gene lookup returns CDR1 DFQATT and CDR2 SNEGSKA (reference sequence). The length of the CDR3 is 14 residues. With V trimmed by 4 bases and J by 4 bases, 7 bases remained unmatched. DNA for the CDR3: TGCAGTGCTAAACCACAGGGACAGGGGTACGAGCAGTACTTC. It specifies CSAKPQGQGYEQYF.

The CDR3 loop is CASSQVWSNPYF. In DNA, the CDR3 is TGTGCCAGCAGCCAAGTTTGGAGTAATCCGTACTTC. The gene calls are TRBV3-1 and TRBJ2-5, with D hard to call. The CDR3 consists of 12 residues. Deletions cut 1 base from V and 13 bases from J, with 13 bases between. Germline V gene sequence: CDR1 LGHDT, CDR2 YNNKEL (reference sequence).

The chain is built from TRBV7-9 and TRBJ1-5; 8 bases map to TRBD1. Germline-derived CDR1 and CDR2 are SEHNR and FQNEAQ (reference sequence). V gave up 5 bases and J gave up 4 bases; unmatched junction bases: 10. This CDR3 contains 16 residues. CDR3 sequence reads: CASSRTRDRPNQPQHF. CDR3 coding DNA: TGTGCCAGCAGCCGGACCCGGGACAGGCCAAATCAGCCCCAGCATTTT.

This chain links TRBV2 with TRBJ2-3; 10 bases line up with TRBD2. The CDR3 contains 15 residues. After removal of 5 bases from V and 4 bases from J, the junction contained 6 bases not matched to a gene. Germline V gene data show CDR1 as SNHLY and CDR2 as FYNNEI. The CDR3 nucleotides are TGTGCCAGCAGTTCACTAGCGGGGCCTTCAGATACGCAGTATTTT. This gives the protein CASSSLAGPSDTQYF.

J is TRBJ1-4 and V is TRBV10-3; D remains unclear. V lost 3 bases to trimming and J lost 8 bases, with 7 bases between them. The germline V gene has CDR1 ENHRY and CDR2 SYGVKD. CDR3 length: 12 residues. The CDR3 loop reads CAISDKEEKLFF. CDR3 nucleotides: TGTGCCATCAGTGACAAGGAGGAAAAACTGTTTTTT.

In this sample, this clonotype turned up a few times. The rearrangement links TRBV21-1 to TRBJ1-1; the table's D call, TRBD1, has no DNA check behind it. TRBV21-1 counts as a pseudogene. This CDR3 has 16 residues. The DNA for the CDR3 is TGTGCCAGCACCGGGACAGGGGGGCGATCACTTTATGAAGCTTTCTTT. Its protein product is CASTGTGGRSLYEAFF.

This chain links TRBV7-9 with TRBJ1-6, with 7 bases aligning to TRBD1. V lost 3 bases to trimming and J lost 6 bases; unmatched junction nucleotides: 2. Looked up from germline, CDR1 is SEHNR and CDR2 is FQNEAQ (reference sequence). The CDR3 has 14 amino acids. The CDR3 spells CASSLGQLNSPLHF. The DNA of the CDR3 is TGTGCCAGCAGCTTGGGACAGCTTAATTCACCCCTCCACTTT.

This clonotype appeared many times. The V call is TRBV6-6, the J call TRBJ2-7; D is perhaps TRBD2 (6 bases). CDR3 size: 13 residues. Trimming left V 6 bases short and J 4 bases short, with 13 bases between. Looked up from germline, CDR1 is MNHNY and CDR2 is SVGAGI (reference sequence). In nucleotides, the CDR3 is TGTGCCAGCAGCCCCGGGACTGAGTACGAGCAGTACTTC. Translating it yields CASSPGTEYEQYF.

The CDR3 DNA reads TGTGCCAGCAGCGCAATGACAGGCACAGATACGCAGTATTTT. Translation: CASSAMTGTDTQYF. V gene TRBV9 combines with J gene TRBJ2-3; a possible D gene is TRBD1 (5 bases). The CDR3 runs 14 residues. CDR1 and CDR2 (germline): SGDLS, YYNGEE. The V gene lost 3 bases and the J gene lost 1 base, with 9 bases spanning the gap.

The table lists this clonotype with a few counts. The chain uses TRBV5-1 and TRBJ2-2; 7 bases map to TRBD1. Germline V CDR1 and CDR2: SGHRS, YFSETQ. The CDR3 runs 18 residues. The ends lost 0 bases at V and 4 bases at J; junction bases unmatched: 12. CDR3 residues: CASSLERQGQVSTGELFF. CDR3 bases: TGCGCCAGCAGCTTGGAGCGACAGGGTCAGGTGTCCACCGGGGAGCTGTTTTTT.

The chain employs TRBV5-1 and TRBJ2-5; tentatively, D is TRBD2 (5 bases). Trimming pared 4 bases from V and 0 bases from J, leaving 13 bases between. This CDR3 region has 15 residues. The germline CDR1 and CDR2 sequences are SGHRS and YFSETQ. For the CDR3, the DNA is TGCGCCAGCAGCCGTGGGAGTGGAGACCAAGAGACCCAGTACTTC. Translation: CASSRGSGDQETQYF.

This clonotype was seen more than once but under ten times. The rearrangement links TRBV20-1 to TRBJ2-3, with a possible D match to TRBD2 (6 bases). The CDR3 covers 16 residues. V lost 6 bases and J 3 bases, leaving 22 bases between the germline ends. CDR1 is DFQATT, CDR2 SNEGSKA, per germline (reference sequence). In nucleotides, the CDR3 is TGCAGTGCCATTAGCGGACCTCCCCTACGTACAGATACGCAGTATTTT. Its protein is CSAISGPPLRTDTQYF.

The V call is TRBV9, the J call TRBJ2-6; no firm D call. Trimming cost V 0 bases and J 0 bases, with 7 bases left between them. Germline assignment: CDR1 SGDLS and CDR2 YYNGEE. The length of the CDR3 is 16 residues. The DNA for the CDR3 is TGTGCCAGCAGCGTAGTACCTTCCTCTGGGGCCAACGTCCTGACTTTC. It yields the protein CASSVVPSSGANVLTF.

The chain has TRBV9 and TRBJ2-2, with TRBD1 matching 11 bases. Germline CDR1 and CDR2: SGDLS and YYNGEE. This CDR3 region has 17 residues. J was trimmed by 0 bases and V by 3 bases; bases with no gene match: 4. CDR3 residues: CASSAGTGGTNTGELFF. In DNA form, the CDR3 reads TGTGCCAGCAGCGCGGGGACAGGGGGGACGAACACCGGGGAGCTGTTTTTT.

This clonotype has only one observation. The chain couples TRBV30 to TRBJ1-5, with D tentatively TRBD1 (6 bases). Trimming shortened V by 3 bases and J by 6 bases, and 12 bases separated the two germline ends. Germline assignment: CDR1 GTSNPN and CDR2 SVGIG (reference sequence). This CDR3 spans 13 amino acids. DNA of the CDR3: TGTGCCTGGAGCCAGGGGTTTGCTCAGCCCCAGCATTTT. Its translation is CAWSQGFAQPQHF.

This clonotype was counted a few times. The rearrangement joins TRBV18 to TRBJ2-1, with 14 bases that match TRBD2. The CDR3 is made up of 15 amino acids. CDR1 and CDR2 from the germline V gene are KGHSH and LQKENI. Trimming removed 4 bases from V and 8 bases from J; junction bases left unmatched: 4. Here the CDR3 DNA reads TGTGCCAGCTCACAAGGGACTAGCGGGAGTGATGAGCAGTTCTTC. Its protein is CASSQGTSGSDEQFF.

The gene calls are TRBV24-1 and TRBJ2-5, with 11 bases identical to TRBD2. The CDR3 runs to 17 residues. Unmatched junction bases numbered 18, after V lost 5 bases and J lost 11 bases. The germline CDR1 and CDR2 sequences are KGHDR and SFDVKD. The DNA for the CDR3 is TGTGCCACCAGTGGTCCGACTAGCGGGAAATCCTACAATGAGCAGTACTTC. As protein: CATSGPTSGKSYNEQYF.

Worth noting for this clonotype: One end of the junction does not line up with germline, which may come from a read error. The genes are TRBV7-9 and TRBJ2-2; 7 nucleotides line up with TRBD1. Per the germline V gene, CDR1 is SEHNR and CDR2 is FQNEAQ (reference sequence). The CDR3 is made up of 15 amino acids. The CDR3 nucleotides read TGTGCCAGCAGCCAATCGGGACAGAACACCGGGGAGCTGTATTTT. Translation gives CASSQSGQNTGELYF.

The chain recombines TRBV15 with TRBJ2-5, with unresolved D. CDR3 length equals 15 residues. V was clipped by 1 base and J by 1 base, with 10 bases between them. Germline CDR1 reads LNHNV; CDR2 reads YYDKDF (reference sequence). CDR3 in DNA: TGTGCCACCAGCAGAGCCCCTAGGCCCCAAGAGACCCAGTACTTC. Its protein product is CATSRAPRPQETQYF. The complete variable domain, with remaining parts taken from reference TRBV15 and TRBJ2-5, reads DAMVIQNPRYQVTQFGKPVTLSCSQTLNHNVMYWYQQKSSQAPKLLFHYYDKDFNNEADTPDNFQSRRPNTSFCFLDIRSPGLGDTAMYLCATSRAPRPQETQYFGPGTRLLVL.

This clonotype was picked up one time. This chain uses TRBV5-1 with TRBJ1-1; D unresolved. This CDR3 has 14 amino acids. CDR1 SGHRS and CDR2 YFSETQ come from the germline V gene. V was clipped by 3 bases and J by 0 bases, with 9 bases between them. CDR3 sequence reads: CASSYDQVNTEAFF. The CDR3, as DNA: TGCGCCAGCAGCTACGACCAGGTGAACACTGAAGCTTTCTTT. Supplemented by reference TRBV5-1 and TRBJ1-1, the full variable domain reads KAGVTQTPRYLIKTRGQQVTLSCSPISGHRSVSWYQQTPGQGLQFLFEYFSETQRNKGNFPGRFSGRQFSNSRSEMNVSTLELGDSALYLCASSYDQVNTEAFFGQGTRLTVV.

This chain links TRBV27 with TRBJ1-4, with 9 bases fitting TRBD1. Germline V gives CDR1 MNHEY, CDR2 SMNVEV (reference sequence). The trim removed 6 bases at V and 7 bases at J, leaving 6 bases unmatched. The CDR3 totals 14 residues. In DNA, the CDR3 is TGTGCCAGCAGCCGACAGGGGGAGGTTGAAAAACTGTTTTTT. Protein: CASSRQGEVEKLFF.

This clonotype was counted a few times. The chain recombines TRBV20-1 with TRBJ2-3; D assignment may be TRBD1 or TRBD2 (5 bases each). Trimming stripped 4 bases from V and 2 bases from J, with 13 bases between. Germline V CDR1 and CDR2: DFQATT, SNEGSKA (reference sequence). This CDR3 comprises 14 residues. This CDR3 reads CSAISGTNTDTQYF. The CDR3 region has the DNA TGCAGTGCTATCTCCGGGACCAACACAGATACGCAGTATTTT.

The chain joins TRBV9 to TRBJ1-5; 9 bases align to TRBD1. Germline V gene data show CDR1 as SGDLS and CDR2 as YYNGEE. The CDR3 extends over 15 amino acids. Unmatched junction bases numbered 4, after V lost 3 bases and J lost 3 bases. The CDR3 loop reads CASSGGTGNNQPQHF. As DNA, the CDR3 is TGTGCCAGCAGCGGAGGGACAGGGAACAATCAGCCCCAGCATTTT.

The chain is built from TRBV5-1 and TRBJ1-5; 7 bases map to TRBD1. The germline V gene encodes CDR1 SGHRS and CDR2 YFSETQ. J lost 0 bases, V lost 4 bases, and 4 bases had no gene match. The CDR3 contains 15 residues. The CDR3 region has the DNA TGCGCCAGCAGCCGCACAGGGGCTAGCAATCAGCCCCAGCATTTT. Translated: CASSRTGASNQPQHF.

The CDR3 spells CASSALGVGDRGRRSNQPQHF. The CDR3 DNA reads as TGTGCCAGCAGTGCCCTCGGTGTAGGGGACAGGGGGCGAAGGAGCAATCAGCCCCAGCATTTT. The gene calls are TRBV27 and TRBJ1-5; TRBD1 aligns across 12 bases. The CDR3 contains 21 residues. Unmatched junction bases numbered 18, after V lost 5 bases and J lost 1 base. Germline loops: CDR1 MNHEY, CDR2 SMNVEV (reference sequence).

This clonotype has a handful of counts. V and J are TRBV2 and TRBJ1-4, with D tentatively TRBD1 (5 bases). This CDR3 is 16 amino acids long. V was trimmed by 0 bases and J by 8 bases, leaving 16 bases between them. Germline values: CDR1 SNHLY, CDR2 FYNNEI. The CDR3, as DNA: TGTGCCAGCAGTGAAGCGATCGGGGCTGTCTGGGAAAAACTGTTTTTT. Encoded protein: CASSEAIGAVWEKLFF.